This T cell receptor (beta chain) is from a study of T cells in Graves' hyperthyroidism and ophthalmopathy (dated 2019 in TCRdb). Regarding the research as a whole: Peripheral blood samples were taken at the time of initial diagnosis, prior to any treatment. To identify distinguishing TCR V-J signatures, a discovery cohort of about a hundred patients was used, comprising 43 with Graves' ophthalmopathy and 57 with stable Graves' hyperthyroidism. Prospective prediction of ophthalmopathy was tested in an independent validation cohort consisting of 18 hyperthyroidism patients and some 16 patients who later progressed to ophthalmopathy. The 85 to 100 discovery patients were randomly split 7:3 into training and test sets. Thyroid tissue and blood T-cell repertoires from about 6 Graves' hyperthyroidism patients were also compared in the study. Following sampling, methimazole starting at 30 mg daily was given to hyperthyroidism patients, and high-dose intravenous methylprednisolone was given to ophthalmopathy patients. The paper reports TCR Vbeta CDR3 sequencing of 135 peripheral blood samples: 43 ophthalmopathy, under 80 hyperthyroidism and some 17 progressor patients.

TCR beta CDR3 regions were amplified from RNA transcripts. The TCR CDR3 was subjected to a first round of RT-PCR using the HTBI primer set and the Qiagen OneStep RT-PCR kit. A second multiplex PCR round built the libraries, followed by size selection and purification. Libraries were sequenced paired-end with 100 bp reads on an Illumina HiSeq2000. The paper's data handling went like this. SOAPnuke was used to process the raw data, throwing out any read that contained adapters or uncalled bases, had a mean Phred below 15, or lacked an exact constant-primer or identifier match. High-quality paired reads were merged with COPE v1.2.5, and unique nucleotide sequences were defined as clonotypes. MiTCR v1.1 was used to align clonotypes to the IMGT TRBV, TRBD and TRBJ reference segments. Analysis was restricted to V-J combinations with a frequency above 0.0001, which covered about 99% of repertoires. A TCS score was defined as the ratio of F50 (clonal expansion) to E x V (chaos), with BLOSUM62-based TCRdist applied between CDR3 peptides within each V-J. Welch's t-statistics and random forest reduced around 510 V-J features to 10 to 15, which were used in a naive Bayes classifier (R e1071). Through fastp at Q25 and MiXCR, TCRdb rebuilt clones from the public reads, retaining in-frame beta chains. CDR3 protein duplicates are merged, each entry listing the most common genes and DNA. TCRdb, rather than the study authors, made the V and J calls. In all, the sample holds some 200,000 distinct CDR3 sequences, and about 17% of those were seen once. Jointly, the top ten make up 40% to 65% of the sample.

Stable Graves' hyperthyroidism was defined as no progression to ophthalmopathy during 18 months of follow-up. Hyperthyroidism patients were aged 18 to 65 years and newly diagnosed, with disease duration of less than 2 months. The study excluded patients with uncontrolled infections, other autoimmune diseases, pregnancy or lactation. Clinical symptoms, serum thyroxine and TRAb, thyroid ultrasound, and orbital computed tomography formed the basis for the diagnoses. Ficoll-Paque density gradient centrifugation was used to isolate PBMCs from 9.5 to 10 ml of fresh peripheral blood. Trizol reagent was used to extract total RNA, and RNA quality was then checked on an Agilent 2100 Bioanalyzer. Clipping removes 0 bases from V and 1 base from J, with 6 as the unmatched junction base count. CDR1 and CDR2 are read off the germline V gene as LGHNA and YNFKEQ. The CDR3, from cysteine to phenylalanine, totals 16 residues. Only the CDR3 portion is preserved as DNA: 48 bases, with reading frame beginning at the first base.

This clonotype came up many times. What this receptor recognizes is not known. No clone much larger than this one lies a single base away; base qualities are absent. What the study reported, not specific to this receptor: In validation, the model predicted progression to ophthalmopathy with over 60% sensitivity and approximately 78% specificity, a median of 6.5 months before onset. Most expanded thyroid clonotypes (frequency above 0.001) were also detected in blood, a finding suggesting that blood repertoires may reflect thyroid immune responses. No statistical method was used to fix the sample size in advance, and group allocation was not hidden from the investigators. In cross-validation, a model built on a 13 V-J signature told ophthalmopathy apart from stable hyperthyroidism with 85% to 90% sensitivity and about 81% specificity, and in testing the same model reached 80%/75%.

The sample taken for sequencing was blood. The TCR sequence derives from a woman aged 45-59 years with Graves' hyperthyroidism. The V gene is TRBV4-2 and the J gene is TRBJ2-7, with 7 bases in between that match TRBD2. The CDR3 has the sequence CASSQEGLADSYEQYF. The nucleotide sequence is TGTGCCAGCAGCCAAGAAGGTCTAGCGGATTCCTACGAGCAGTACTTC.